The 23 T cell receptor beta chains given below trace back to one sample, sequenced in a study of T-cell reconstitution after alpha-beta-depleted transplantation in children (dated by TCRdb to about 2016). Libraries were built with PCR. Sequencing relied on an Illumina HiSeq 2500. To normalize quantification of the TCRbeta repertoire, the TCR libraries were built with molecular barcoding that relied on unique molecular identifiers. Through fastp at Q25 and MiXCR, TCRdb rebuilt clones from the public reads, retaining in-frame beta chains. Duplicate CDR3 protein sequences are folded into a single record with the most common DNA and genes. This sample gives 90,000 to 95,000 distinct CDR3 sequences in total; roughly an eighth of them show up just once. The leading ten clones occupy around 14% of the sample. Sample: PBMCs from the stem cell graft donor, taken from the stem cell graft. Receptor source: a human donor who donated a stem cell graft to a child with inherited bone marrow failure.

This clonotype was picked up many times. The chain employs TRBV7-3 and TRBJ2-7; 8 bases map to TRBD2. The V gene's germline CDR1 is SGHTA and CDR2 FQGTGA. The CDR3 covers 13 residues. J was trimmed by 5 bases and V by 6 bases; bases with no gene match: 6. The CDR3 sequence is CASSWSGGDEQYF. The CDR3 nucleotides read TGTGCCAGCAGTTGGAGCGGGGGTGACGAGCAGTACTTC.

This clonotype has just a few counts. V usage is TRBV7-9 and J usage is TRBJ1-1; tentatively, D is TRBD1 (6 bases). In germline, CDR1 is SEHNR, CDR2 FQNEAQ (reference sequence). The length of the CDR3 is 14 residues. With 8 bases removed from V and 0 bases from J, the gap between germline ends came to 13 bases. The chain's CDR3 is CASVDSFMNTEAFF. In DNA, the CDR3 is TGTGCCAGCGTGGACAGCTTCATGAACACTGAAGCTTTCTTT. Looking up the rest from reference TRBV7-9 and TRBJ1-1 gives the full variable domain: DTGVSQNPRHKITKRGQNVTFRCDPISEHNRLYWYRQTLGQGPEFLTYFQNEAQLEKSRLLSDRFSAERPKGSFSTLEIQRTEQGDSAMYLCASVDSFMNTEAFFGQGTRLTVV.

This clonotype was seen ten or more times. The chain employs TRBV5-1 and TRBJ2-1, with D tentatively TRBD2 (6 bases). The V and J ends lost 1 base and 4 bases respectively, with 15 bases between them. The CDR3 runs 16 residues. Germline-derived CDR1 and CDR2 are SGHRS and YFSETQ. Here the CDR3 DNA reads TGCGCCAGCAGCTTGTCCCCCGCGGGGCAATACAATGAGCAGTTCTTC. Residues: CASSLSPAGQYNEQFF.

The table lists this clonotype with a count of one. The CDR3 loop is CASSPNHGDRGPNTGELFF. The CDR3 DNA is TGTGCCAGCAGCCCAAACCACGGGGACAGGGGCCCGAACACCGGGGAGCTGTTTTTT. The chain uses TRBV7-7 and TRBJ2-2; 10 bases are shared with TRBD1. The CDR3 loop spans 19 amino acids. Germline V gene data show CDR1 as SSHAT and CDR2 as FNYEAQ (reference sequence). Trimming removed 5 bases from V and 0 bases from J; junction bases left unmatched: 12.

There are many counts of this clonotype. The V gene is TRBV29-1, the J gene TRBJ1-1; D is unclear. V was shortened by 7 bases and J by 3 bases, with 9 bases between the two germline ends. CDR1 and CDR2 from the germline V gene are SQVTM and ANQGSEA. The CDR3 is made up of 11 amino acids. CDR3 bases: TGCAGCGCCCTGAGGGACACTGAAGCTTTCTTT. Amino acids: CSALRDTEAFF.

V and J are TRBV20-1 and TRBJ2-1; unclear D gene. Germline CDR1 and CDR2: DFQATT and SNEGSKA (reference sequence). The CDR3 has 21 amino acids. Trimming removed 0 bases from V and 4 bases from J, with 31 bases in between. The CDR3 DNA follows: TGCAGTGCTAGAGATCCCGTATTGGCGCCCTGGGATATAATGGCATACAATGAGCAGTTCTTC. As protein: CSARDPVLAPWDIMAYNEQFF.

This clonotype was detected only a few times. This sequence joins TRBV5-1 and TRBJ2-5, with 9 bases that match TRBD2. The length of the CDR3 is 17 residues. V was clipped by 0 bases and J by 2 bases; unmatched bases: 8. Germline V gene data show CDR1 as SGHRS and CDR2 as YFSETQ. CDR3 sequence: CASSLGLAGADQETQYF. CDR3 DNA sequence: TGCGCCAGCAGCTTGGGGTTAGCGGGAGCGGATCAAGAGACCCAGTACTTC.

In its sample, this clonotype was seen many times. The chain carries TRBV4-3 and TRBJ1-5, with 10 positions matching TRBD1. Germline assignment: CDR1 LGHNA and CDR2 YSLEER. The V and J ends lost 0 bases and 2 bases, in that order; junction bases with no gene match: 10. The length of the CDR3 is 19 residues. CDR3 residues: CASSQDRPGTGAGNQPQHF. The CDR3 bases are TGCGCCAGCAGCCAAGATAGGCCTGGGACAGGGGCGGGCAATCAGCCCCAGCATTTT.

The chain has TRBV4-3 and TRBJ2-7; D not resolved. V lost 0 bases, J lost 1 base, and 7 bases lay in between. The germline V gene has CDR1 LGHNA and CDR2 YSLEER. The CDR3 totals 14 residues. The CDR3 reads CASSQDARSYEQYF. The DNA of the CDR3 is TGCGCCAGCAGCCAAGATGCCCGTTCCTACGAGCAGTACTTC.

This clonotype was observed at least ten times. The rearrangement links TRBV20-1 to TRBJ2-1; TRBD2 is a possible D gene (7 bases). CDR3 length equals 12 residues. Germline V CDR1 and CDR2: DFQATT, SNEGSKA (reference sequence). V lost 7 bases and J 7 bases, leaving 14 bases between the germline ends. CDR3 in amino acids: CSGSQGLNEQFF. CDR3 DNA: TGCAGTGGCTCACAGGGACTAAATGAGCAGTTCTTC.

This clonotype came up many times. This chain connects TRBV7-2 to TRBJ1-5, with D unclear. The CDR3 runs to 14 residues. Germline V gene data show CDR1 as SGHTA and CDR2 as FQGNSA. Trimming took 7 bases from V and 4 from J, leaving 14 bases between them. DNA for the CDR3: TGTGCCAGCACACCGGATCGCTCGAATCAGCCCCAGCATTTT. Residues: CASTPDRSNQPQHF.

In this sample, this clonotype turned up many times. CDR3 in DNA: TGTGCCAGCAGGGGATTCATGAACACTGAAGCTTTCTTT. It is translated as CASRGFMNTEAFF. V gene TRBV6-1 combines with J gene TRBJ1-1; D not resolved. Germline V CDR1 and CDR2: MNHNS, SASEGT. V shed 6 bases and J shed 0 bases, with 8 bases lying between them. This CDR3 comprises 13 residues.

This clonotype was seen more than once but under ten times. The CDR3 loop is CASSYPEGGKPQHF. The CDR3 DNA follows: TGTGCCAGCAGTTACCCGGAGGGAGGCAAGCCCCAGCATTTT. The V call is TRBV6-5, the J call TRBJ1-5; D is uncertain. Germline V gives CDR1 MNHEY, CDR2 SVGAGI. Trimming stripped 2 bases from V and 8 bases from J, with 13 bases between. CDR3 length: 14 amino acids.

This clonotype was seen ten or more times. This chain uses TRBV28 with TRBJ2-7; D gene uncertain. Looked up from germline, CDR1 is MDHEN and CDR2 is SYDVKM. V lost 10 bases and J lost 4, with 17 bases in between. The CDR3 extends over 13 amino acids. CDR3 sequence: CATLHDPSYEQYF. In DNA, the CDR3 is TGTGCCACTCTACATGACCCGTCATACGAGCAGTACTTC.

This clonotype was detected many times. This rearrangement joins TRBV20-1 to TRBJ2-1; D is undetermined. Germline CDR1 DFQATT, CDR2 SNEGSKA (reference sequence). V was shortened by 3 bases and J by 8 bases, with 11 bases between the two germline ends. The CDR3 runs 12 residues. CDR3 DNA: TGCAGTGCTAGCGGTTCTCGGGATGAGCAGTTCTTC. Its protein is CSASGSRDEQFF.

In its sample, this clonotype was seen many times. V is TRBV5-5 and J is TRBJ2-7; TRBD2 matches at 8 bases. Trimming at V came to 0 bases and at J to 2 bases, leaving 1 base not matched to a gene. The CDR3 has 14 residues. Germline V gene data show CDR1 as SGHKS and CDR2 as YYEKEE (reference sequence). The CDR3 sequence: CASSLELAAYEQYF. CDR3 sequence (DNA): TGTGCCAGCAGCTTGGAACTAGCGGCCTACGAGCAGTACTTC.

This chain links TRBV20-1 with TRBJ1-5; a possible D gene is TRBD1 (6 bases). Per the germline V gene, CDR1 is DFQATT and CDR2 is SNEGSKA (reference sequence). Trimming stripped 2 bases from V and 6 bases from J, with 11 bases between. The CDR3 contains 13 residues. The CDR3 loop reads CSARLGGLQPQHF. The CDR3, as DNA: TGCAGTGCTAGACTGGGGGGGCTTCAGCCCCAGCATTTT.

The sample holds many counts of this clonotype. J is TRBJ2-1 and V is TRBV28; the D gene could be TRBD1 or TRBD2 (6 bases each). This CDR3 comprises 15 residues. Trimming stripped 3 bases from V and 7 bases from J, with 16 bases between. Germline V gene sequence: CDR1 MDHEN, CDR2 SYDVKM. The CDR3 here is CASSFWGARGNEQFF. CDR3 nucleotides: TGTGCCAGCAGTTTTTGGGGGGCGCGGGGTAATGAGCAGTTCTTC.

This clonotype came up many times. This chain links TRBV7-9 with TRBJ2-1, with 15 bases aligning to TRBD2. With V trimmed by 2 bases and J by 5 bases, 7 bases remained unmatched. Germline assignment: CDR1 SEHNR and CDR2 FQNEAQ (reference sequence). This CDR3 spans 18 amino acids. The CDR3 nucleotides are TGTGCCAGCAGCTTAATATGGACTAGCGGGAGGGACCACAATGAGCAGTTCTTC. Its translation is CASSLIWTSGRDHNEQFF.

There are many counts of this clonotype. The chain recombines TRBV20-1 with TRBJ2-6, with 7 positions matching TRBD2. CDR3 size: 15 residues. The germline V gene has CDR1 DFQATT and CDR2 SNEGSKA (reference sequence). Germline trimming cut 1 base from V and 1 base from J; bases unmatched to any gene: 1. The CDR3 loop reads CSARGGGSGANVLTF. CDR3 nucleotide sequence: TGCAGTGCTAGAGGGGGGGGGTCTGGGGCCAACGTCCTGACTTTC.

This clonotype was recorded many times. CDR3 sequence: CASSFTGTEQFF. CDR3 sequence (DNA): TGTGCCAGCAGTTTTACGGGGACCGAGCAGTTCTTC. The chain combines TRBV12-3 or TRBV12-4 with TRBJ2-1, with D possibly being TRBD1 or TRBD2 (5 bases each). CDR3 length equals 12 residues. V lost 3 bases to trimming and J lost 10 bases, with 10 bases between them.

This clonotype was found many times. DNA for the CDR3: TGCAGTGCCCAAAACGACCAAGAGACCCAGTACTTC. Translation: CSAQNDQETQYF. The chain carries TRBV20-1 and TRBJ2-5; D is unclear. The CDR3 covers 12 residues. Germline CDR1 and CDR2: DFQATT and SNEGSKA (reference sequence). V lost 6 bases, J lost 0 bases, and 8 bases lay in between.

This clonotype was recorded many times. The rearrangement uses TRBV4-2 and TRBJ1-3; no firm D call. This CDR3 region has 13 residues. The V and J ends lost 0 bases and 4 bases respectively, with 4 bases between them. Germline assignment: CDR1 LGHNA and CDR2 YNFKEQ. CDR3 sequence reads: CASSQETGNTIYF. In DNA, the CDR3 is TGTGCCAGCAGCCAAGAAACAGGAAACACCATATATTTT.